The 32 T cell receptor beta chains presented below share a single source sample, sequenced in a study of shared clonotypes between healthy human individuals. The data were produced by immunoSEQ multiplex PCR, yet TCRdb's version contains in-frame clones alone and is incomplete. The sample lists roughly 590,000 clones, 95% to 96% occurring once. Only CD45RO-negative cells positively selected for CCR7 counted as naive CD8 cells, so terminally differentiated effector memory CD45RA+ cells were excluded. The specimen was naive CD8+ T cells sorted from blood. Receptors originate from a woman aged 30 to 39 in good health.

The chain has TRBV19 and TRBJ2-7; 7 bases fit TRBD2. The CDR3 consists of 14 residues. The V segment lost 5 bases and the J segment 1 base; nucleotides outside the gene matches: 5. The germline CDR1 and CDR2 sequences are LNHDA and SQIVND (reference sequence). Written as DNA, the CDR3 is TGTGCCAGTAGTCCGCGGGGAGGGTCCTACGAGCAGTACTTC. Protein: CASSPRGGSYEQYF.

This chain links TRBV6-6 with TRBJ2-5, with D perhaps matching TRBD2 (5 bases). CDR1 and CDR2 from the germline V gene are MNHNY and SVGAGI (reference sequence). V was clipped by 2 bases and J by 4 bases, with 17 bases between them. CDR3 size: 16 residues. The CDR3 DNA reads TGTGCCAGCAGTTACACCGCCCCGGGGTCCCGAGAGACCCAGTACTTC. Translating gives CASSYTAPGSRETQYF.

The CDR3 sequence is CASSLAPAGADNEQFF. DNA for the CDR3: TGTGCCAGCAGCTTAGCCCCAGCGGGAGCTGACAATGAGCAGTTCTTC. This chain connects TRBV7-9 to TRBJ2-1, with 8 bases that match TRBD2. J lost 5 bases, V lost 0 bases, and 6 bases had no gene match. Germline CDR1 reads SEHNR; CDR2 reads FQNEAQ (reference sequence). The CDR3 length is 16 residues.

This chain links TRBV6-6 with TRBJ1-1, with 9 bases fitting TRBD1. CDR1 is MNHNY and CDR2 is SVGAGI in the germline V gene (reference sequence). CDR3 length: 14 residues. Trimming removed 5 bases from V and 3 bases from J; junction bases left unmatched: 4. The DNA of the CDR3 is TGTGCCAGCAGTCCCGGGACAGGGTACACTGAAGCTTTCTTT. This gives the protein CASSPGTGYTEAFF.

This chain connects TRBV7-6 to TRBJ2-7, with 9 nucleotides matching TRBD2. Trimming cost V 3 bases and J 0 bases; bases outside gene matches: 9. The germline V gene has CDR1 SGHVS and CDR2 FNYEAQ. The CDR3 runs 17 residues. CDR3 residues: CASSLGPSGKFSYEQYF. The CDR3 bases are TGTGCCAGCAGCTTGGGACCTAGCGGGAAGTTCTCCTACGAGCAGTACTTC.

The chain uses TRBV5-4 and TRBJ2-7, with D perhaps matching TRBD2 (6 bases). The germline V and J ends were trimmed by 4 bases and 0 bases, with 17 bases remaining between them. The CDR3 length is 16 residues. Per the germline V gene, CDR1 is SGHNT and CDR2 is YYREEE (reference sequence). The CDR3 sequence: CASSTLAQGRSYEQYF. As DNA, the CDR3 is TGTGCCAGCAGCACGCTAGCGCAAGGCCGCTCCTACGAGCAGTACTTC. Supplemented by reference TRBV5-4 and TRBJ2-7, the full variable domain reads ETGVTQSPTHLIKTRGQQVTLRCSSQSGHNTVSWYQQALGQGPQFIFQYYREEENGRGNFPPRFSGLQFPNYSSELNVNALELDDSALYLCASSTLAQGRSYEQYFGPGTRLTVT.

The chain is built from TRBV15 and TRBJ2-2; D might be TRBD2 (5 bases). The CDR3 totals 14 residues. Germline CDR1 reads LNHNV; CDR2 reads YYDKDF (reference sequence). V lost 1 base and J 7 bases, leaving 10 bases between the germline ends. The CDR3 region is CATSRAEGIGELFF. CDR3 in DNA: TGTGCCACCAGCAGAGCTGAGGGCATCGGGGAGCTGTTTTTT.

V gene TRBV5-8 combines with J gene TRBJ2-7, with D perhaps matching TRBD1 (6 bases). Germline loops: CDR1 SGHTS, CDR2 YDEGEE. This CDR3 is built from 13 residues. Trimming removed 4 bases from V and 0 bases from J, with 8 bases in between. DNA for the CDR3: TGTGCCAGCAGCCAGGGACACTCCTACGAGCAGTACTTC. Encoded protein: CASSQGHSYEQYF. Based on the CDR3 plus reference TRBV5-8 and TRBJ2-7, the full variable domain is EAGVTQSPTHLIKTRGQQATLRCSPISGHTSVYWYQQALGLGLQFLLWYDEGEERNRGNFPPRFSGRQFPNYSSELNVNALELEDSALYLCASSQGHSYEQYFGPGTRLTVT.

V is TRBV6-1 and J is TRBJ2-7; 8 bases match TRBD1. Germline V lookup: CDR1 MNHNS, CDR2 SASEGT. Unmatched junction bases numbered 2, after V lost 4 bases and J lost 3 bases. CDR3 length equals 13 residues. The CDR3 DNA reads as TGTGCCAGCAGTGCCAGGGGGCTCTACGAGCAGTACTTC. Protein: CASSARGLYEQYF.

In its sample, this clone was seen once. The V and J genes are TRBV2 and TRBJ1-1; D is perhaps TRBD1 (5 bases). Germline V gene sequence: CDR1 SNHLY, CDR2 FYNNEI. This CDR3 comprises 16 residues. The V gene lost 1 base and the J gene lost 2 bases, with 14 bases spanning the gap. The CDR3 bases are TGTGCCAGCAGTGAAGACGGGACCCTTAGAAACACTGAAGCTTTCTTT. This encodes CASSEDGTLRNTEAFF. Based on the CDR3 plus reference TRBV2 and TRBJ1-1, the full variable domain is EPEVTQTPSHQVTQMGQEVILRCVPISNHLYFYWYRQILGQKVEFLVSFYNNEISEKSEIFDDQFSVERPDGSNFTLKIRSTKLEDSAMYFCASSEDGTLRNTEAFFGQGTRLTVV.

V usage is TRBV11-2 and J usage is TRBJ2-7; the match to TRBD1 covers 7 bases. V was clipped by 5 bases and J by 3 bases; unmatched bases: 7. The CDR3 runs to 14 residues. Germline V CDR1 and CDR2: SGHAT, FQNNGV. CDR3 bases: TGTGCCAGCAGCGGCCAGACAGGGTTCTACGAGCAGTACTTC. Translated, it gives CASSGQTGFYEQYF. Using reference TRBV11-2 and TRBJ2-7 for the parts outside the CDR3, the full variable domain is EAGVAQSPRYKIIEKRQSVAFWCNPISGHATLYWYQQILGQGPKLLIQFQNNGVVDDSQLPKDRFSAERLKGVDSTLKIQPAKLEDSAVYLCASSGQTGFYEQYFGPGTRLTVT.

Of note for this clone: The same CDR3 arises from other DNA sequences in this sample as well. This chain links TRBV27 with TRBJ2-3; 8 bases are shared with TRBD1. Germline CDR1 MNHEY, CDR2 SMNVEV (reference sequence). The CDR3 totals 14 residues. The junction had 1 base not matched to a gene; V was cut back by 1 base and J by 4 bases. Written as DNA, the CDR3 is TGTGCCAGCAGTTTATTACAGGGGGCAGATACGCAGTATTTT. Its translation: CASSLLQGADTQYF.

The rearrangement links TRBV10-2 to TRBJ2-7; the D is unclear. Germline lookup yields CDR1 WSHSY and CDR2 SAAADI. V was pared by 2 bases and J by 4 bases, with 6 bases between. CDR3 length: 12 residues. Here the CDR3 DNA reads TGCGCCAGCAGTGAGATTCGTTACGAGCAGTACTTC. This sequence encodes CASSEIRYEQYF.

This sequence joins TRBV28 and TRBJ2-7; 8 nucleotides line up with TRBD2. Germline V CDR1 and CDR2: MDHEN, SYDVKM. The length of the CDR3 is 16 residues. Trimming took 4 bases from V and 3 from J; bases not matched to a gene: 11. CDR3 sequence reads: CASSSPLAGGYYEQYF. CDR3 DNA: TGTGCCAGCAGTTCTCCTCTAGCGGGCGGCTACTACGAGCAGTACTTC.

The chain uses TRBV2 and TRBJ1-5; no reliable D call. Trimming left V 9 bases short and J 6 bases short, with 15 bases between. The CDR3 totals 13 residues. Germline V gene lookup returns CDR1 SNHLY and CDR2 FYNNEI. CDR3 coding DNA: TGTGCCAGTACCCTGGGCGGTGCTCAGCCCCAGCATTTT. Its protein product is CASTLGGAQPQHF.

The J gene is TRBJ1-2, the V gene TRBV13; tentatively, D is TRBD1 (5 bases). Trimming cost V 8 bases and J 7 bases, with 14 bases left between them. Germline values: CDR1 PRHDT, CDR2 FYEKMQ (reference sequence). CDR3 length: 12 residues. CDR3 loop: CASYRTSGGYTF. CDR3 in DNA: TGTGCCAGCTACAGGACCTCTGGTGGCTACACCTTC.

For this clone: The same CDR3 is also encoded by other DNA sequences in this sample. This chain connects TRBV7-2 to TRBJ2-5; 14 bases are shared with TRBD2. The J call may be incorrect, as the DNA end agrees better with TRBJ2-7. Germline CDR1 SGHTA, CDR2 FQGNSA. The CDR3 has 16 amino acids. The CDR3 coding sequence is TGTGCCAGCAGCCCTCCGGGACTAGCGGGAGCCCCCGAGCAGTACTTC. Translated: CASSPPGLAGAPEQYF.

The rearrangement uses TRBV19 and TRBJ2-2; 12 nucleotides agree with TRBD2. V was clipped by 1 base and J by 6 bases; unmatched bases: 6. The germline V gene encodes CDR1 LNHDA and CDR2 SQIVND (reference sequence). This CDR3 has 17 residues. CDR3 protein: CASSIAPSGRASGELFF. As DNA, the CDR3 is TGTGCCAGTAGTATAGCACCTAGCGGGAGGGCCTCCGGGGAGCTGTTTTTT.

The CDR3 spells CANHGQAYGYTF. For the CDR3, the DNA is TGCGCCAACCACGGACAGGCCTATGGCTACACCTTC. The gene calls are TRBV10-1 and TRBJ1-2; 7 nucleotides line up with TRBD1. V lost 10 bases, J lost 4 bases, and 6 bases stayed unmatched. Per the germline V gene, CDR1 is WNHNN and CDR2 is SYGVQD (reference sequence). The CDR3 sequence is 12 residues long.

CDR3 protein: CASSLDGGGNEAFF. CDR3 DNA sequence: TGTGCCAGCAGCTTGGATGGCGGGGGTAATGAAGCTTTCTTT. The V and J genes are TRBV5-6 and TRBJ1-1; a possible D gene is TRBD1 (5 bases). Germline V gene lookup returns CDR1 SGHDT and CDR2 YYEEEE. The CDR3 is 14 amino acids. Trimming took 0 bases from V and 7 from J, leaving 13 bases between them.

The chain joins TRBV18 to TRBJ2-5; TRBD2 is a possible D gene (5 bases). In germline, CDR1 is KGHSH, CDR2 LQKENI. This CDR3 is 13 amino acids long. Between the trimmed V and J ends, which lost 0 bases and 5 bases, there was a span of 7 bases. CDR3 region: CASSPPRRETQYF. In nucleotides, the CDR3 is TGTGCCAGCTCACCACCTAGGAGGGAGACCCAGTACTTC.

This chain connects TRBV13 to TRBJ1-2, with D possibly TRBD1 on 6 matching bases. V was trimmed by 9 bases and J by 1 base, leaving 12 bases between them. The CDR3 has 13 residues. Germline CDR1 PRHDT, CDR2 FYEKMQ (reference sequence). The CDR3 reads CASTAQGNYGYTF. In DNA form, the CDR3 reads TGTGCCAGTACAGCACAGGGTAACTATGGCTACACCTTC.

The chain recombines TRBV7-9 with TRBJ2-2, with 11 positions matching TRBD2. With 6 bases clipped from V and 1 base from J, the junction kept 1 base outside the gene matches. This CDR3 contains 15 residues. Germline-derived CDR1 and CDR2 are SEHNR and FQNEAQ (reference sequence). DNA for the CDR3: TGTGCCAGCAGACTAGCGGGAGAGAACACCGGGGAGCTGTTTTTT. The encoded protein is CASRLAGENTGELFF.

The chain has TRBV27 and TRBJ2-5, with 10 bases aligning to TRBD2. The germline V gene encodes CDR1 MNHEY and CDR2 SMNVEV (reference sequence). CDR3 size: 16 residues. V lost 5 bases to trimming and J lost 2 bases; unmatched junction nucleotides: 8. CDR3 sequence reads: CASSLQREGLQETQYF. DNA of the CDR3: TGTGCCAGCAGTCTGCAGCGGGAGGGTCTACAAGAGACCCAGTACTTC.

This rearrangement joins TRBV28 to TRBJ1-1; 7 nucleotides align to TRBD1. Germline V CDR1 and CDR2: MDHEN, SYDVKM. This CDR3 has 14 residues. The junction had 11 bases not matched to a gene; V was cut back by 7 bases and J by 6 bases. CDR3 in amino acids: CASTPTGTDSEAFF. DNA for the CDR3: TGTGCCAGCACTCCGACCGGGACAGACTCTGAAGCTTTCTTT.

The gene calls are TRBV27 and TRBJ2-1; TRBD1 aligns across 8 bases. V shed 5 bases and J 8 bases; nucleotides not matched to a gene: 8. CDR1 MNHEY and CDR2 SMNVEV come from the germline V gene (reference sequence). The CDR3 runs to 14 residues. As DNA, the CDR3 is TGTGCCAGCAGTCACAGGGGGTGGGCCTATGAGCAGTTCTTC. It encodes CASSHRGWAYEQFF.

The rearrangement uses TRBV28 and TRBJ1-2; 7 bases are shared with TRBD1. Germline CDR1 MDHEN, CDR2 SYDVKM. CDR3 length equals 15 residues. V shed 4 bases and J 7 bases; nucleotides not matched to a gene: 12. CDR3 amino acids: CASSSPQGSWGGYTF. DNA of the CDR3: TGTGCCAGCAGTTCCCCACAGGGGTCTTGGGGTGGCTACACCTTC.

J is TRBJ1-4 and V is TRBV7-6; D remains unclear. V was trimmed by 4 bases and J by 2 bases, leaving 14 bases between them. CDR1 SGHVS and CDR2 FNYEAQ come from the germline V gene. The CDR3 sequence is 16 residues long. The chain's CDR3 is CASSSARVTTNEKLFF. CDR3 in DNA: TGTGCCAGCAGCTCGGCAAGGGTTACGACTAATGAAAAACTGTTTTTT.

Only one count was recorded for this clone. The rearrangement links TRBV11-2 to TRBJ2-3; D could derive from TRBD1 or TRBD2 (5 bases each). This CDR3 spans 16 amino acids. The germline V gene encodes CDR1 SGHAT and CDR2 FQNNGV. The V end lost 0 bases, the J end lost 2 bases, and 12 bases lay between the germline ends. CDR3 sequence (DNA): TGTGCCAGCAGCTTAGAAAGCGGACACTACACAGATACGCAGTATTTT. Amino acids: CASSLESGHYTDTQYF.

The table lists this clone with a count of one. The genes are TRBV5-8 and TRBJ1-2, with D hard to call. The CDR3 runs 12 residues. Germline values: CDR1 SGHTS, CDR2 YDEGEE. V lost 4 bases and J lost 6, with 10 bases in between. The CDR3 coding sequence is TGTGCCAGCAGCCCCGACTCGGATGGCTACACCTTC. Translating it yields CASSPDSDGYTF.

This rearrangement joins TRBV5-1 to TRBJ1-1; D not certain. The CDR3 runs to 13 residues. With 4 bases removed from V and 1 base from J, the gap between germline ends came to 8 bases. Per the germline V gene, CDR1 is SGHRS and CDR2 is YFSETQ. The CDR3 region is CASSVGGNTEAFF. CDR3 nucleotide sequence: TGCGCCAGCAGCGTGGGAGGGAACACTGAAGCTTTCTTT.

V is TRBV28 and J is TRBJ2-3, with 8 bases aligning to TRBD1. Trimming cost V 4 bases and J 2 bases; bases outside gene matches: 11. The CDR3 consists of 17 residues. CDR1 and CDR2 from the germline V gene are MDHEN and SYDVKM. CDR3 nucleotide sequence: TGTGCCAGCAGTTCCTCTGGACAGGGCGCAATCACAGATACGCAGTATTTT. The encoded protein is CASSSSGQGAITDTQYF.